Below are 23 T cell receptor beta chains sequenced from a single sample in a study of blood T cell repertoires in COVID-19 (dated by TCRdb to 2018 to 2021). Library generation was performed with the immunoSEQ multiplex PCR assay. Not all clones reach the TCRdb copy of this immuneACCESS table, which keeps in-frame sequences only. Checked studies attribute under half of the gap to unresolved V genes and leave the rest unexplained. The table for this sample lists some 180,000 clones; about 84% of them were counted only once. In total, the top ten clones hold roughly 6.8% of the sample. Input material: peripheral blood. Source of these receptors: a human donor in a cohort sampled during active COVID-19.

The genes are TRBV5-1 and TRBJ2-1; a possible D gene is TRBD2 (5 bases). The CDR3 is 14 amino acids. Looked up from germline, CDR1 is SGHRS and CDR2 is YFSETQ. With 4 bases removed from V and 8 bases from J, the gap between germline ends came to 16 bases. CDR3 DNA: TGCGCCAGCAGCCCTACTAGTCTTGGGGATGAGCAGTTCTTC. This translates into CASSPTSLGDEQFF. Drawing the rest from reference TRBV5-1 and TRBJ2-1, the complete variable domain is KAGVTQTPRYLIKTRGQQVTLSCSPISGHRSVSWYQQTPGQGLQFLFEYFSETQRNKGNFPGRFSGRQFSNSRSEMNVSTLELGDSALYLCASSPTSLGDEQFFGPGTRLTVL.

The CDR3: CASSMKGTGRDEQFF. The CDR3 coding sequence is TGTGCCAGTAGTATGAAGGGGACAGGGAGGGATGAGCAGTTCTTC. This chain uses TRBV19 with TRBJ2-1, with 9 bases that match TRBD1. Germline values: CDR1 LNHDA, CDR2 SQIVND (reference sequence). V gave up 3 bases and J gave up 8 bases; unmatched junction bases: 8. This CDR3 has 15 residues. The whole variable domain, remainder taken from reference TRBV19 and TRBJ2-1, is DGGITQSPKYLFRKEGQNVTLSCEQNLNHDAMYWYRQDPGQGLRLIYYSQIVNDFQKGDIAEGYSVSREKKESFPLTVTSAQKNPTAFYLCASSMKGTGRDEQFFGPGTRLTVL.

The V and J genes are TRBV3-1 (or the pseudogene TRBV3-2) and TRBJ2-5; D not certain. This CDR3 is built from 11 residues. The V gene's germline CDR1 is LGHDT and CDR2 YNNKEL (reference sequence). Trimming took 4 bases from V and 10 from J, leaving 10 bases between them. CDR3 nucleotides: TGTGCCAGCAGCCGGCAAGAGCGCCAGTACTTC. It yields the protein CASSRQERQYF.

On this clone itself: Compared with germline, one end of the junction differs, possibly owing to a read error. The rearrangement uses TRBV6-1 and TRBJ1-2; 9 nucleotides agree with TRBD1. The germline gives CDR1 MNHNS, CDR2 SASEGT. The CDR3 loop spans 12 amino acids. For the CDR3, the DNA is TGTGCCACCAGTGACAGGGGGTATGGCTACACCTTC. This sequence encodes CATSDRGYGYTF.

This sequence joins TRBV7-2 and TRBJ1-2, with 7 nucleotides matching TRBD1. Looked up from germline, CDR1 is SGHTA and CDR2 is FQGNSA. This CDR3 contains 15 residues. Trimming cost V 3 bases and J 7 bases; bases outside gene matches: 11. The DNA of the CDR3 is TGTGCCAGCAGCTTGTATTATGGGCAGGGGGTTGGCTACACCTTC. Its protein is CASSLYYGQGVGYTF.

The chain employs TRBV5-8 and TRBJ1-1, with TRBD1 as a possible D gene (5 bases). This CDR3 spans 15 amino acids. Germline V gene sequence: CDR1 SGHTS, CDR2 YDEGEE. Trimming removed 2 bases from V and 4 bases from J, with 15 bases in between. The CDR3 sequence: CASSLSVGGFTEAFF. The DNA of the CDR3 is TGTGCCAGCAGCTTATCAGTGGGGGGTTTCACTGAAGCTTTCTTT.

This clone was detected a few times. The CDR3 spells CASSYLQGSEQYF. The DNA for the CDR3 is TGTGCCAGCAGCTACCTCCAGGGATCCGAGCAGTACTTC. The V call is TRBV7-8, the J call TRBJ2-7; D may be TRBD1 (5 bases). Trimming shortened V by 4 bases and J by 6 bases, and 13 bases separated the two germline ends. CDR3 length equals 13 residues. Germline V lookup: CDR1 SGHVS, CDR2 FQNEAQ.

The gene calls are TRBV5-5 and TRBJ1-6, with D perhaps matching TRBD1 (5 bases). Germline values: CDR1 SGHKS, CDR2 YYEKEE (reference sequence). The CDR3 consists of 14 residues. V shed 1 base and J shed 8 bases, with 10 bases lying between them. CDR3 amino acids: CASSLFFRDSPLHF. The CDR3 DNA reads as TGTGCCAGCAGCTTGTTTTTCAGGGATTCACCCCTCCACTTT.

The J gene is TRBJ2-2, the V gene TRBV4-2, with 10 bases that match TRBD1. Germline V gene lookup returns CDR1 LGHNA and CDR2 YNFKEQ. The CDR3 is made up of 15 amino acids. J gave up 7 bases and V 1 base, and 3 bases lay outside the gene matches. CDR3 sequence: CASSQGQGAVGELFF. CDR3 DNA: TGTGCCAGCAGCCAAGGACAGGGGGCGGTCGGGGAGCTGTTTTTT.

V gene TRBV6-1 combines with J gene TRBJ1-4; possibly TRBD1 for D (5 bases). This CDR3 is built from 16 residues. V was clipped by 1 base and J by 7 bases, with 16 bases between them. CDR1 and CDR2 (germline): MNHNS, SASEGT. The CDR3 sequence: CASSEVSGGVGEKLFF. The CDR3 DNA follows: TGTGCCAGCAGTGAAGTGAGCGGAGGGGTGGGTGAAAAACTGTTTTTT.

The chain has TRBV2 and TRBJ2-5; 8 positions match TRBD1. The CDR3 covers 15 residues. In germline, CDR1 is SNHLY, CDR2 FYNNEI. V shed 4 bases and J 5 bases; nucleotides not matched to a gene: 9. The CDR3 DNA sequence: TGTGCCAGCAGTGGGTGGCAGGGGGCAGGGGAGACCCAGTACTTC. Its translation is CASSGWQGAGETQYF. Full variable domain (missing parts from reference TRBV2 and TRBJ2-5): EPEVTQTPSHQVTQMGQEVILRCVPISNHLYFYWYRQILGQKVEFLVSFYNNEISEKSEIFDDQFSVERPDGSNFTLKIRSTKLEDSAMYFCASSGWQGAGETQYFGPGTRLLVL.

The J gene is TRBJ2-3, the V gene TRBV11-3; TRBD1 matches at 9 bases. The germline gives CDR1 SGHNT, CDR2 YENEEA. The CDR3 has 15 amino acids. Losses at the gene ends were 5 bases for V and 3 bases for J; bases not matched to a gene: 6. This CDR3 is CASSPGTGRTDTQYF. The DNA for the CDR3 is TGTGCCAGCAGCCCCGGGACAGGGCGAACAGATACGCAGTATTTT.

The V call is TRBV5-1, the J call TRBJ1-5; D may be TRBD1 (6 bases). The ends were cut back, 0 bases at V and 1 base at J, with 8 bases in the middle. Germline CDR1 reads SGHRS; CDR2 reads YFSETQ. This CDR3 is built from 15 residues. The CDR3: CASSLGQGSNQPQHF. CDR3 coding DNA: TGCGCCAGCAGCTTGGGGCAGGGGAGCAATCAGCCCCAGCATTTT.

The V call is TRBV18, the J call TRBJ2-7, with 7 bases fitting TRBD1. Germline V gene sequence: CDR1 KGHSH, CDR2 LQKENI. The CDR3 contains 15 residues. The J segment lost 2 bases and the V segment lost 6 bases, leaving 10 bases of the junction unmatched. This CDR3 is CASSDRAEDTYEQYF. CDR3 coding DNA: TGTGCCAGCTCCGACAGGGCCGAGGACACCTACGAGCAGTACTTC.

V is TRBV5-1 and J is TRBJ1-5; D remains ambiguous. The CDR3 has 15 amino acids. In germline, CDR1 is SGHRS, CDR2 YFSETQ. Trimming took 2 bases from V and 4 from J, leaving 13 bases between them. CDR3 DNA: TGCGCCAGCAGCTTCCGGGGTACGGGGAATCAGCCCCAGCATTTT. This translates into CASSFRGTGNQPQHF.

The J gene is TRBJ2-2, the V gene TRBV5-1; 7 bases are a match to TRBD1. Germline V gives CDR1 SGHRS, CDR2 YFSETQ. Germline trimming cut 0 bases from V and 6 bases from J; bases unmatched to any gene: 8. The CDR3 runs 16 residues. CDR3 DNA: TGCGCCAGCAGCTTGGCCCGGGACAGAAGCGCCGGGGAGCTGTTTTTT. Translating gives CASSLARDRSAGELFF.

This sequence joins TRBV6-6 and TRBJ1-4; D is undetermined. The V gene lost 4 bases and the J gene lost 7 bases, with 10 bases spanning the gap. Germline V gives CDR1 MNHNY, CDR2 SVGAGI (reference sequence). This CDR3 is 13 amino acids long. The CDR3 sequence is CASSSRSLEKLFF. In DNA form, the CDR3 reads TGTGCCAGCAGTTCGAGATCCCTTGAAAAACTGTTTTTT.

The CDR3 DNA reads as TGTGCCAGTAGCCTCCGACAGGGAAGCACAGATACGCAGTATTTT. Encoded protein: CASSLRQGSTDTQYF. This rearrangement joins TRBV19 to TRBJ2-3; 7 bases line up with TRBD1. The junction had 6 bases not matched to a gene; V was cut back by 6 bases and J by 0 bases. This CDR3 has 15 residues. Germline V lookup: CDR1 LNHDA, CDR2 SQIVND (reference sequence).

The chain couples TRBV5-1 to TRBJ1-4; D perhaps matches TRBD1 (6 bases). Germline values: CDR1 SGHRS, CDR2 YFSETQ. This CDR3 spans 16 amino acids. V lost 5 bases, J lost 0 bases, and 14 bases lay in between. This CDR3 reads CASRRGRGSTNEKLFF. The DNA of the CDR3 is TGCGCCAGCAGGAGGGGGAGGGGATCAACTAATGAAAAACTGTTTTTT. Together with reference TRBV5-1 and TRBJ1-4, the CDR3 gives the full variable domain: KAGVTQTPRYLIKTRGQQVTLSCSPISGHRSVSWYQQTPGQGLQFLFEYFSETQRNKGNFPGRFSGRQFSNSRSEMNVSTLELGDSALYLCASRRGRGSTNEKLFFGSGTQLSVL.

This clone was picked up one time. This sequence joins TRBV5-1 and TRBJ2-7; 8 bases match TRBD2. Germline lookup yields CDR1 SGHRS and CDR2 YFSETQ. The length of the CDR3 is 13 residues. Losses at the gene ends were 0 bases for V and 7 bases for J; bases not matched to a gene: 3. Here the CDR3 reads CASSLGAGGEQYF. CDR3 bases: TGCGCCAGCAGCTTGGGCGCGGGGGGTGAGCAGTACTTC.

As regards this clone: Sequence at one end of the junction differs from germline and may be a read error. V is TRBV5-1 and J is TRBJ1-2; D ambiguous. Looked up from germline, CDR1 is SGHRS and CDR2 is YFSETQ. CDR3 length: 13 amino acids. The CDR3 loop is CASSLLENCGYTF. The DNA for the CDR3 is TGCGCCAGCAGCTTGTTAGAGAACTGTGGCTACACCTTC.

This clone has more than one count but fewer than ten. CDR3 region: CASSSTSGGATDTQYF. The CDR3 nucleotides read TGTGCCAGCAGCTCTACTAGCGGGGGGGCCACAGATACGCAGTATTTT. The genes are TRBV7-9 and TRBJ2-3, with 13 bases aligning to TRBD2. The CDR3 length is 16 residues. The germline CDR1 and CDR2 sequences are SEHNR and FQNEAQ (reference sequence). The V gene end was trimmed by 4 bases and the J gene end by 2 bases; junction bases not matched to a gene: 3.

This clone was found a few times. V and J are TRBV19 and TRBJ1-1; 11 bases map to TRBD1. J lost 11 bases, V lost 3 bases, and 5 bases had no gene match. The CDR3 spans 13 residues. Germline V gene lookup returns CDR1 LNHDA and CDR2 SQIVND (reference sequence). The DNA of the CDR3 is TGTGCCAGTAGTATGGACAGGGGGCTAGTTGCTTTCTTT. Amino acids: CASSMDRGLVAFF.